The sequence of this TCR beta chain was determined in a study of shared clonotypes between healthy human individuals. The CDR3 covers 16 residues. Between the trimmed V and J ends, which lost 5 bases and 0 bases, there was a span of 11 bases. Germline-derived CDR1 and CDR2 are SGHTA and FQGNSA. Using immunoSEQ multiplex PCR, the repertoire was profiled, and TCRdb retains in-frame clones only, with some absent. The sample records over a million clones, about 96% being singletons. Sequencing was performed on naive CD4+ T cells sorted from blood. Described subset: CD45RA+ positively selected. The chain links TRBV7-2 to TRBJ2-6; no clear D. The receptor's source is a young man in good health. The CDR3 DNA is TGTGCCAGCAGCCCACCGTTCCCCTCTGGGGCCAACGTCCTGACTTTC. It specifies CASSPPFPSGANVLTF.